Below are 14 T cell receptor beta chains sequenced from a single sample in a study of radiation and T cells in renal cell carcinoma. The protocol was immunoSEQ multiplex PCR, while the TCRdb copy is restricted to in-frame clones and leaves out a portion. The sample lists approximately 120,000 clones, 82% occurring once. The time point denotes: baseline pretreatment blood. Treatment in this sample: 15 Gy SBRT to primary tumor, nephrectomy 4 weeks later. This specimen consisted of blood, obtained from a patient whose treatment included radiotherapy and nephrectomy. These receptors all come from a woman aged 60-75 years with renal cell carcinoma.

This chain joins TRBV2 and TRBJ1-4, with TRBD1 matching over 8 bases. The germline gives CDR1 SNHLY, CDR2 FYNNEI. The ends lost 6 bases at V and 8 bases at J; junction bases unmatched: 14. The CDR3 runs 16 residues. DNA of the CDR3: TGTGCCAGCAGCAACTCGCCCACCGGGACAGGAGAAAAACTGTTTTTT. It translates to CASSNSPTGTGEKLFF. Together with reference TRBV2 and TRBJ1-4, the CDR3 gives the full variable domain: EPEVTQTPSHQVTQMGQEVILRCVPISNHLYFYWYRQILGQKVEFLVSFYNNEISEKSEIFDDQFSVERPDGSNFTLKIRSTKLEDSAMYFCASSNSPTGTGEKLFFGSGTQLSVL.

This chain joins TRBV28 and TRBJ1-2, with a possible D match to TRBD1 (6 bases). This CDR3 has 15 residues. Per the germline V gene, CDR1 is MDHEN and CDR2 is SYDVKM. V lost 6 bases, J lost 3 bases, and 17 bases lay in between. The CDR3 is CASRLEGGGYYGYTF. In nucleotides, the CDR3 is TGTGCCAGCAGGCTCGAGGGGGGCGGTTACTATGGCTACACCTTC.

Only a few counts were recorded for this clone. The chain joins TRBV4-2 to TRBJ1-2; 9 bases map to TRBD1. The CDR3 covers 14 residues. Germline V gene lookup returns CDR1 LGHNA and CDR2 YNFKEQ. V lost 2 bases, J lost 4 bases, and 2 bases stayed unmatched. The CDR3 spells CASSQTGGGYGYTF. The CDR3 coding sequence is TGTGCCAGCAGCCAAACAGGGGGCGGCTATGGCTACACCTTC.

V gene TRBV19 combines with J gene TRBJ1-1; D not certain. Germline CDR1 and CDR2: LNHDA and SQIVND (reference sequence). The ends were cut back, 4 bases at V and 11 bases at J, with 14 bases in the middle. The CDR3 is 12 residues long. This CDR3 reads CASSTGPTGAFF. The DNA of the CDR3 is TGTGCCAGTAGTACCGGACCCACGGGGGCTTTCTTT.

This chain connects TRBV2 to TRBJ1-2; 9 positions match TRBD1. Germline V gives CDR1 SNHLY, CDR2 FYNNEI. This CDR3 comprises 14 residues. Trimming cost V 3 bases and J 6 bases; bases outside gene matches: 5. The CDR3 protein is CASSDYRGLHGYTF. The CDR3 coding sequence is TGTGCCAGCAGTGATTACAGGGGGCTCCATGGCTACACCTTC.

This clone has just a few counts. The chain is built from TRBV27 and TRBJ2-1; D is undetermined. V gave up 1 base and J gave up 4 bases, with 11 bases separating them. Germline CDR1 and CDR2: MNHEY and SMNVEV (reference sequence). CDR3 length equals 15 residues. The CDR3 coding sequence is TGTGCCAGCAGTTTATTCGCAACTACTTACAATGAGCAGTTCTTC. Protein: CASSLFATTYNEQFF.

J is TRBJ1-3 and V is TRBV6-5; D might be TRBD1 (5 bases). CDR3 length: 13 amino acids. Germline loops: CDR1 MNHEY, CDR2 SVGAGI. The germline V and J ends were trimmed by 5 bases and 4 bases, with 9 bases remaining between them. CDR3 DNA sequence: TGTGCCAGCAGTCCCCGGGGGGGAAACACCATATATTTT. Translated, it gives CASSPRGGNTIYF.

V and J are TRBV7-6 and TRBJ1-6; D gene ambiguous. The germline gives CDR1 SGHVS, CDR2 FNYEAQ. V was pared by 5 bases and J by 3 bases, with 11 bases between. The CDR3 is made up of 15 amino acids. CDR3 DNA sequence: TGTGCCAGCAGCCCCCAGGATATCTATAATTCACCCCTCCACTTT. Amino acid sequence: CASSPQDIYNSPLHF.

The genes are TRBV7-9 and TRBJ1-1, with D possibly TRBD1 on 5 matching bases. The CDR3 consists of 13 residues. Germline V gene data show CDR1 as SEHNR and CDR2 as FQNEAQ (reference sequence). V lost 6 bases and J 4 bases, leaving 12 bases between the germline ends. For the CDR3, the DNA is TGTGCCAGCAGGATTGGGGGGAGCACTGAAGCTTTCTTT. This sequence encodes CASRIGGSTEAFF.

With respect to this clone: At one boundary the junction diverges from the germline segment, which might be a read error. The chain combines TRBV7-7 with TRBJ2-2, with 12 bases fitting TRBD1. The germline CDR1 and CDR2 sequences are SSHAT and FNYEAQ (reference sequence). The CDR3 covers 16 residues. For the CDR3, the DNA is TGTGCTAGCAGCCCCGGGACAGGGGGCAACACCGGGGAGCTGTTTTTT. It encodes CASSPGTGGNTGELFF.

The V and J genes are TRBV15 and TRBJ2-5; 8 bases align to TRBD2. The germline V gene has CDR1 LNHNV and CDR2 YYDKDF (reference sequence). V was pared by 5 bases and J by 2 bases, with 7 bases of the junction left unmatched. The CDR3 runs 15 residues. CDR3 bases: TGTGCCACCAGCCATCTTAAGCGGGGGCAAGAGACCCAGTACTTC. Translated: CATSHLKRGQETQYF.

The genes are TRBV5-5 and TRBJ1-4, with unresolved D. Germline CDR1 and CDR2: SGHKS and YYEKEE (reference sequence). The CDR3 has 15 amino acids. Trimming took off 0 bases at V and 6 bases at J, with 12 bases between the two ends. The CDR3 DNA sequence: TGTGCCAGCAGCTTGGCAAGCATGCTGGATGAAAAACTGTTTTTT. This sequence encodes CASSLASMLDEKLFF.

This chain connects TRBV5-6 to TRBJ2-3; 8 positions match TRBD2. J was trimmed by 0 bases and V by 2 bases; bases with no gene match: 5. Germline CDR1 reads SGHDT; CDR2 reads YYEEEE. The CDR3 is 16 residues long. The CDR3 is CASSFITGGSTDTQYF. In nucleotides, the CDR3 is TGTGCCAGCAGCTTTATCACGGGGGGGAGCACAGATACGCAGTATTTT.

The chain couples TRBV4-2 to TRBJ1-1; D may be TRBD1 (5 bases). The germline V gene has CDR1 LGHNA and CDR2 YNFKEQ. Trimming removed 2 bases at V and 0 bases at J, with 13 bases between. The CDR3 has 16 residues. The CDR3 loop is CASSQKAVGVNTEAFF. CDR3 in DNA: TGTGCCAGCAGCCAAAAAGCTGTAGGGGTGAACACTGAAGCTTTCTTT.